Listed below are T cell receptor beta chains from one sample, sequenced in a study of identifying expanded T cells in peripheral blood. Profiling relied on immunoSEQ multiplex PCR, and the TCRdb table lists in-frame clones only, not all of them. The data contain some 120,000 clones, roughly 82% of them seen just once; the ten biggest clones take up 3.3%. Sequenced: blood. The receptors were gathered from a person between 18 and 70 years old in good health. Each CDR3 is given with its conserved first and last residue. D genes are given only for firm matches. The listing skips clone size in some rows; elsewhere it reads once, few, many or a size class.

V: TRBV5-8
J: TRBJ1-1
size: -
D: -
DNA: TGTGCCAGCAGCTTGGTCATGGCTACGAACACTGAAGCTTTCTTT
CDR3: CASSLVMATNTEAFF

V: TRBV5-1
J: TRBJ1-1
size: few
D: TRBD1
DNA: TGCGCCAGCAGAGAACAGGGGGACACTGAAGCTTTCTTT
CDR3: CASREQGDTEAFF

V: TRBV9
J: TRBJ1-2
size: -
D: TRBD1
DNA: TGTGCCAGCAGCGGAACCGGGACAGGGTCCCTCTACGTTCCCACCTTC
CDR3: CASSGTGTGSLYVPTF

V: TRBV18
J: TRBJ1-5
size: -
D: -
DNA: TGTGCCAGCTCACAAGAGGATGGCAATCAGCCCCAGCATTTT
CDR3: CASSQEDGNQPQHF

V: TRBV18
J: TRBJ2-5
size: -
D: TRBD2
DNA: TGTGCCAGCTCGCTATACCACGTCGCGGGGGGCCACCAAGAGACCCAGTACTTC
CDR3: CASSLYHVAGGHQETQYF

V: TRBV5-1
J: TRBJ1-2
size: -
D: -
DNA: TGCGCCAGCAGCTTGGCTGGGACCACTAACTATGGCTACACCTTC
CDR3: CASSLAGTTNYGYTF

V: TRBV5-1
J: TRBJ2-7
size: -
D: -
DNA: TGCGCCAGCACCTCAACTCACCCTACTCGGGACGAGCAGTACTTC
CDR3: CASTSTHPTRDEQYF

V: TRBV7-2
J: TRBJ1-5
size: -
D: -
DNA: TGTGCCAGCAGCTTGCATGGGGTTCGGGGCAATCAGCCCCAGCATTTT
CDR3: CASSLHGVRGNQPQHF

V: TRBV7-3
J: TRBJ2-1
size: -
D: TRBD2
DNA: TGTGCCAGCAGCCCCCGACTAGCGGGGGGGGTAGATGAGCAGTTCTTC
CDR3: CASSPRLAGGVDEQFF

V: TRBV19
J: TRBJ2-2
size: once
D: -
DNA: TGTGCCAGTAGTATTGCCGGGGCTCGATCTACCGGGGAGCTGTTTTTT
CDR3: CASSIAGARSTGELFF

V: TRBV7-2
J: TRBJ1-4
size: -
D: TRBD1
DNA: TGTGCCAGCAGCTCGTCCGGGACAGGAGGTTTGTTTTTT
CDR3: CASSSSGTGGLFF

V: TRBV11-2
J: TRBJ2-1
size: -
D: -
DNA: TGTGCCAGCAGCCTGACTGAGTCCTACAATGAGCAGTTCTTC
CDR3: CASSLTESYNEQFF

V: TRBV18
J: TRBJ2-5
size: -
D: TRBD1
DNA: TGTGCCAGCTCACCGCCGGGACAGCCCCAAGAGACCCAGTACTTC
CDR3: CASSPPGQPQETQYF

V: TRBV7-9
J: TRBJ2-3
size: once
D: -
DNA: TGTGCCAGCACCCTCTCAGATACGCAGTATTTT
CDR3: CASTLSDTQYF

V: TRBV7-3
J: TRBJ1-1
size: -
D: -
DNA: TGTGCCAGCAGCTTCGGGTCGAGCATTTCTGAAGCTTTCTTT
CDR3: CASSFGSSISEAFF

V: TRBV9
J: TRBJ1-2
size: once
D: -
DNA: TGTGCCAGCAGCACCGGGGGAGGATATGGCTACACCTTC
CDR3: CASSTGGGYGYTF

V: TRBV6-1
J: TRBJ2-7
size: few
D: -
DNA: TGTGCCAGCAGTGGGGCGTGGGGTCCCTACGAGCAGTACTTC
CDR3: CASSGAWGPYEQYF

V: TRBV4-1
J: TRBJ1-6
size: few
D: -
DNA: TGCGCCAGCAGCCACGCGAACAGGGTTACCTATAATTCACCCCTCCACTTT
CDR3: CASSHANRVTYNSPLHF

V: TRBV14
J: TRBJ1-2
size: few
D: -
DNA: TGTGCCAGCAGTCGTCTAACTAACTATGGCTACACCTTC
CDR3: CASSRLTNYGYTF

V: TRBV4-1
J: TRBJ1-4
size: -
D: -
DNA: TGCGCCAGCAGCCAAGGACGCCTGGGAGGTGAACGGTTTTTT
CDR3: CASSQGRLGGERFF

V: TRBV7-9
J: TRBJ1-1
size: once
D: -
DNA: TGTGCCAGCAGCTTAGTCGGGTTAGGTGGGGACACTGAAGCTTTCTTT
CDR3: CASSLVGLGGDTEAFF

V: TRBV4-3
J: TRBJ2-1
size: -
D: TRBD2
DNA: TGCGCCAGCAGCCAGGCTCCGGGGGGTCTTAGTTACAATGAGCAGTTCTTC
CDR3: CASSQAPGGLSYNEQFF

V: TRBV6-6
J: TRBJ2-2
size: -
D: TRBD2
DNA: TGTGCCAGCAGTTATTCGGGGGGGAACACCGGGGAGCTGTTTTTT
CDR3: CASSYSGGNTGELFF

V: TRBV6-4
J: TRBJ2-3
size: -
D: TRBD1
DNA: TGTGCCAGCAGTGCCACGACAGGGGGCACAGATACGCAGTATTTT
CDR3: CASSATTGGTDTQYF

V: TRBV5-4
J: TRBJ2-5
size: once
D: TRBD2
DNA: TGTGCCAGCAGCTTGTTGGGGGGGCAAGAGACCCAGTACTTC
CDR3: CASSLLGGQETQYF

V: TRBV6-6
J: TRBJ2-5
size: -
D: TRBD2
DNA: TGTGCCAGCAGGACTAGGGGACTACAAGAGACCCAGTACTTC
CDR3: CASRTRGLQETQYF

V: TRBV28
J: TRBJ2-5
size: few
D: -
DNA: TGTGCCAGCAGTTCAGGGGTTTCGACCCAGTACTTC
CDR3: CASSSGVSTQYF